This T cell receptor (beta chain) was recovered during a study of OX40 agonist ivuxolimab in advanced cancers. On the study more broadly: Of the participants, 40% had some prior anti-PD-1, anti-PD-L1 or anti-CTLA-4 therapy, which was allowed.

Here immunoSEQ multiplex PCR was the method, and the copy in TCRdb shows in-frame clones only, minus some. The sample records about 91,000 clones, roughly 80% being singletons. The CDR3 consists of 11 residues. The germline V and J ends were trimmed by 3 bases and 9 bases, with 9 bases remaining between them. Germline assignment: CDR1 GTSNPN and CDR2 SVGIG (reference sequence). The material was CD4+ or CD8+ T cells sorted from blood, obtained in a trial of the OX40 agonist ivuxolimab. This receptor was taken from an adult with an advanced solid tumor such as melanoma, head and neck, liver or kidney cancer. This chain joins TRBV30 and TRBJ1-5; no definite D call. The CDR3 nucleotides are TGTGCCTGGAGCGGTCGGGGGCCCCAGCATTTT. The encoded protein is CAWSGRGPQHF.